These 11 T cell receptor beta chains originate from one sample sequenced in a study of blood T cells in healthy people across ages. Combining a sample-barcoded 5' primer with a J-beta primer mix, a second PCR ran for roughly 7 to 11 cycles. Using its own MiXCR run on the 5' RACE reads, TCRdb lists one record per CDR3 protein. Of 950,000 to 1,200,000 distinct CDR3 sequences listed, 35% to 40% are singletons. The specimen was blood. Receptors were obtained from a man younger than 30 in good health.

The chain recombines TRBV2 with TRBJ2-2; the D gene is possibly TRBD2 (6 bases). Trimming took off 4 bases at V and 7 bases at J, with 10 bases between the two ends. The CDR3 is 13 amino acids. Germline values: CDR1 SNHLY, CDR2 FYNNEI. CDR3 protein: CASSGGEDGELFF. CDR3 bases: TGTGCCAGCAGTGGAGGGGAGGACGGGGAGCTGTTTTTT.

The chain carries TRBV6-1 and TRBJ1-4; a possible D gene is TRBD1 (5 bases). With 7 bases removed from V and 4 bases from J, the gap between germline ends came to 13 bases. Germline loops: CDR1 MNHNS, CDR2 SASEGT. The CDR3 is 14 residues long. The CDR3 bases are TGTGCCAGCACTACCGACAGACTTAATGAAAAACTGTTTTTT. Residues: CASTTDRLNEKLFF.

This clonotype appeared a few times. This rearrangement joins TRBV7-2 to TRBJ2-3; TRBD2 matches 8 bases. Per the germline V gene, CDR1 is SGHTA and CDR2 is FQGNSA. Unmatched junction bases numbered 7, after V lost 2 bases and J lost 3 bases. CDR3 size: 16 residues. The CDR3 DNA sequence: TGTGCCAGCAGCTTAAACGCGGGGGGCCTGACAGATACGCAGTATTTT. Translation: CASSLNAGGLTDTQYF.

The CDR3 protein is CASRDGPNRDHGYTF. CDR3 bases: TGTGCCAGCAGGGATGGCCCGAACAGGGACCATGGCTACACCTTC. This rearrangement joins TRBV6-5 to TRBJ1-2; perhaps TRBD1 as D (6 bases). The CDR3 runs to 15 residues. The germline CDR1 and CDR2 sequences are MNHEY and SVGAGI. Between the trimmed V and J ends, which lost 6 bases and 6 bases, there was a span of 20 bases.

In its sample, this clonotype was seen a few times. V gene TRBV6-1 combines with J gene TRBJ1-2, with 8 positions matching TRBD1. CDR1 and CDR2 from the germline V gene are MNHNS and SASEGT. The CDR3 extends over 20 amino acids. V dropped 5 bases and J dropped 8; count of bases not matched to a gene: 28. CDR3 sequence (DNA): TGTGCCAGCAGTCGACGAGGAGGAGTAAGTCAGGGGGCAGTTGTCGGAGGCTACACCTTC. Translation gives CASSRRGGVSQGAVVGGYTF.

The CDR3 protein is CASSLGLAGVQAFF. CDR3 bases: TGTGCCAGCAGTTTGGGACTAGCAGGCGTGCAAGCGTTCTTC. This rearrangement joins TRBV6-2 or TRBV6-3 to TRBJ2-1, with 9 bases lining up with TRBD2. Germline V CDR1 and CDR2: MNHEY, SVGEGT. Trimming at V came to 4 bases and at J to 15 bases, leaving 13 bases not matched to a gene. The CDR3 is 14 amino acids.

This CDR3 reads CASSYKPAGVYNEQFF. The DNA of the CDR3 is TGTGCCAGCAGTTACAAACCAGCGGGGGTATACAATGAGCAGTTCTTC. J is TRBJ2-1 and V is TRBV6-2 or TRBV6-3; 8 nucleotides agree with TRBD2. After removal of 2 bases from V and 4 bases from J, the junction contained 7 bases not matched to a gene. There are 16 residues in the CDR3. The germline CDR1 and CDR2 sequences are MNHEY and SVGEGT.

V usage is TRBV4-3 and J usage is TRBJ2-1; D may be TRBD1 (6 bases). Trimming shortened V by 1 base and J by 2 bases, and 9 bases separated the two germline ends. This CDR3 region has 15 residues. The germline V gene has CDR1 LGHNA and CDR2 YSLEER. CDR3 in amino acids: CASSQGGHPYNEQFF. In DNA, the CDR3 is TGCGCCAGCAGCCAAGGGGGGCATCCCTACAATGAGCAGTTCTTC.

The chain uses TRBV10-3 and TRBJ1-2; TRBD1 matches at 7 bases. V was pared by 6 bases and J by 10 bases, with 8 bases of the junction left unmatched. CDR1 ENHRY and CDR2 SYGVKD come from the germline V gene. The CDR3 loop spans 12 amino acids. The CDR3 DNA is TGTGCCATCAGCCCAATACAGGGGAACTACACCTTC. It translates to CAISPIQGNYTF.

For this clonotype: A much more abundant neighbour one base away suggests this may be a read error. The CDR3 sequence: CASSVGRSGYGYTF. The DNA for the CDR3 is TGTGCCAGCAGCGTCGGCAGATCAGGCTATGGCTACACCTTC. The chain is built from TRBV7-2 and TRBJ1-2, with D uncertain. The germline V gene has CDR1 SGHTA and CDR2 FQGNSA. With 5 bases removed from V and 4 bases from J, the gap between germline ends came to 14 bases. The CDR3 is 14 amino acids.

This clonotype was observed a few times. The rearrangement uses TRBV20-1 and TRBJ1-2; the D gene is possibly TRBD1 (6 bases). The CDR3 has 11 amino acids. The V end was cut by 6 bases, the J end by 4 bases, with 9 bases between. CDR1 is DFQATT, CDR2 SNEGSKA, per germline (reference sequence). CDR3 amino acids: CSAIQGYGYTF. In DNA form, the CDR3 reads TGCAGTGCCATACAGGGCTATGGCTACACCTTC.